This T cell receptor (beta chain) comes out of a study of CD8 T cells in ankylosing spondylitis. Findings and caveats of the study: In the blood and synovial fluid of reactive arthritis, some motif variants had been previously reported.

Quantitative 5'-RACE with molecular barcodes produced the TCR beta libraries. TCRdb analysed the 5' RACE reads with MiXCR anew, one entry per CDR3 protein. The repertoire holds 220,000 or so distinct CDR3 sequences, with roughly a tenth as singletons. The germline CDR1 and CDR2 sequences are SGHRS and YFSETQ. This CDR3 comprises 15 residues. The V and J ends lost 1 base and 9 bases, in that order; junction bases with no gene match: 5. This clonotype was observed many times. Its matching antigen is unknown. The V and J genes are TRBV5-1 and TRBJ2-1, with TRBD2 matching 12 bases. The sequencing input was blood, either unsorted or a sorted T cell fraction (not recorded which). This receptor was taken from a male donor with ankylosing spondylitis or in good health (not recorded which). The DNA for the CDR3 is TGCGCCAGCAGCTTGTCTAGCGGGGGGGCCTCTGAGCAGTTCTTC. Translated: CASSLSSGGASEQFF. The variable domain in full, completed from reference TRBV5-1 and TRBJ2-1, reads KAGVTQTPRYLIKTRGQQVTLSCSPISGHRSVSWYQQTPGQGLQFLFEYFSETQRNKGNFPGRFSGRQFSNSRSEMNVSTLELGDSALYLCASSLSSGGASEQFFGPGTRLTVL.